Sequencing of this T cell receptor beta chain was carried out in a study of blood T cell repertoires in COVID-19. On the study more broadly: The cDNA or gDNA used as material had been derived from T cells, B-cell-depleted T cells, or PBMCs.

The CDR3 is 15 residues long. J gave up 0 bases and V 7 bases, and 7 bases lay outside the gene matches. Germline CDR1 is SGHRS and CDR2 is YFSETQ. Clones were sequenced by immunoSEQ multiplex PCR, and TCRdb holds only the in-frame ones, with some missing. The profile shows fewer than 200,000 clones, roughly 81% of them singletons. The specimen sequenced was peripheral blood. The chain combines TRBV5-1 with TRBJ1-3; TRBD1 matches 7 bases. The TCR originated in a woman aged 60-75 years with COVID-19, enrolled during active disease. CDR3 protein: CASWKGAGSGNTIYF. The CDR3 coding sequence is TGCGCCAGCTGGAAGGGGGCCGGCTCTGGAAACACCATATATTTT.